This T cell receptor beta chain was sequenced during a study of post-analysis software for immune sequencing data. Study conclusions and caveats: Controls showed lower frequencies than patients for 4 or 5 TRBV segments, and TRBV5-6, TRBV5-1 and TRBV20-1 were among these.

This CDR3 has 15 amino acids. The V end lost 3 bases, the J end lost 5 bases, and 16 bases lay between the germline ends. This clonotype showed up just once. Its target is not known. Researchers reported that TCR beta cDNA libraries carried unique molecular identifiers. TCRdb called the PCR reads again in MiXCR, with one record for every CDR3 protein. Of roughly 580,000 distinct CDR3 sequences listed, around 40% were seen once; the top ten hold around 1.7%. The chain has TRBV12-3 or TRBV12-4 and TRBJ1-2, with D tentatively TRBD1 (5 bases). This TCR was recovered from a girl aged 5-17 years with multiple sclerosis. What was sequenced was blood. CDR3 bases: TGTGCCAGCAGTTTCCGCGGGGGGGAGGGGTATGGCTACACCTTC. Protein: CASSFRGGEGYGYTF.